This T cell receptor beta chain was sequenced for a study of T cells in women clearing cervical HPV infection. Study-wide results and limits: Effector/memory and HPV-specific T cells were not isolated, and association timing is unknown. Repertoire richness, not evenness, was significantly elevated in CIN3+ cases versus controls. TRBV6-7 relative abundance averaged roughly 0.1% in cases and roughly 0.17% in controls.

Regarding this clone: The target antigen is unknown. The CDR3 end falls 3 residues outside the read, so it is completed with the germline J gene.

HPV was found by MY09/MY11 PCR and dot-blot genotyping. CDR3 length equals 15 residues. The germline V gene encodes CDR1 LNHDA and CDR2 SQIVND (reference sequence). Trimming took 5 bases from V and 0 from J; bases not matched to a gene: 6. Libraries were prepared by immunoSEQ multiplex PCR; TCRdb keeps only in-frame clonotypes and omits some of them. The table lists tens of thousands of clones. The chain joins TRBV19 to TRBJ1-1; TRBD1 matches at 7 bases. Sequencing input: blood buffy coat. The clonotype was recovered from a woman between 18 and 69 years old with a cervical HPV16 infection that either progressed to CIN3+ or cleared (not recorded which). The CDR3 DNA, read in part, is TGTGCCAGTAGTCCTCGGACAGGTATGAACACTGAA. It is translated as CASSPRTGMNTE. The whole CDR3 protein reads CASSPRTGMNTEAFF.